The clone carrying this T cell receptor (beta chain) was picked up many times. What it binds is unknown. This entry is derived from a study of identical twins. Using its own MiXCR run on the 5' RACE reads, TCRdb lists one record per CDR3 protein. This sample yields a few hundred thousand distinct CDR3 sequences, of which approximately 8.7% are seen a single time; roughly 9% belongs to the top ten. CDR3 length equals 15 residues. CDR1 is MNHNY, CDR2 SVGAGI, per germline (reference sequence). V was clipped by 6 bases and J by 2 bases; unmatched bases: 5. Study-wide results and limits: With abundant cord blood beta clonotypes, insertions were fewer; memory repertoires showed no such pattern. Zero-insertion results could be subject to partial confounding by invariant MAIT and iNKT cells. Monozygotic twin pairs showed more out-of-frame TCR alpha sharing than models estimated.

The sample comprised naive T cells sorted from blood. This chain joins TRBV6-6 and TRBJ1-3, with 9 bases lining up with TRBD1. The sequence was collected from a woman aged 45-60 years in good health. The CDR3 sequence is CASRLGQGAGNTIYF. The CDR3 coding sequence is TGTGCCAGCAGGCTGGGACAGGGAGCTGGAAACACCATATATTTT.